Listed below are T cell receptor beta chains from one sample, sequenced in a study of shared clonotypes between healthy human individuals. Sequenced by immunoSEQ multiplex PCR; TCRdb stores in-frame clones only, minus some. Counted here are over 2 million clones, about 95% occurring once; the ten biggest clones make up 0.85% to 1.3%. Sample: naive CD8+ T cells sorted from blood. The receptors originated from a young man in good health. CDR3s include the opening cysteine and the closing phenylalanine or tryptophan. Each record gives: D gene, J gene, CDR3 length, clone size, V gene, CDR3 DNA, CDR3 protein. A D gene is named only where the DNA matches it firmly. The size of a clone is reported for some rows only, either as once, few or many, or as a class for expanded clones.

d_gene: TRBD1
j_gene: TRBJ2-3
len: 14
abundance: .
v_gene: TRBV25-1
CDR3nt: TGTGCCAGCGGAATGACAGGGGTTGCAGATACGCAGTATTTT
CDR3aa: CASGMTGVADTQYF

d_gene: .
j_gene: TRBJ2-3
len: 15
abundance: .
v_gene: TRBV4-1
CDR3nt: TGCGCCAGCAGCTCGAGGGAAGGTCGCACAGATACGCAGTATTTT
CDR3aa: CASSSREGRTDTQYF

d_gene: TRBD1
j_gene: TRBJ2-5
len: 16
abundance: .
v_gene: TRBV9
CDR3nt: TGTGCCAGCAGCCCAGGGGACAGTACTTCTGGAGAGACCCAGTACTTC
CDR3aa: CASSPGDSTSGETQYF

d_gene: TRBD2
j_gene: TRBJ2-1
len: 15
abundance: .
v_gene: TRBV6-5
CDR3nt: TGTGCCAGCAGTTCGACTAGCGGGGCCAAGCATGAGCAGTTCTTC
CDR3aa: CASSSTSGAKHEQFF

d_gene: TRBD2
j_gene: TRBJ2-7
len: 17
abundance: .
v_gene: TRBV4-1
CDR3nt: TGCGCCAGCAGCCCTCGGGGTAGCGGGGGCATGGCCTACGAGCAGTACTTC
CDR3aa: CASSPRGSGGMAYEQYF

d_gene: .
j_gene: TRBJ1-1
len: 16
abundance: once
v_gene: TRBV7-9
CDR3nt: TGTGCCAGCAGCTTAGACATTATCTGGAAGAACACTGAAGCTTTCTTT
CDR3aa: CASSLDIIWKNTEAFF

d_gene: .
j_gene: TRBJ1-1
len: 15
abundance: once
v_gene: TRBV27
CDR3nt: TGTGCCAGCCGAAGCTGGACAAATCCCAACACTGAAGCTTTCTTT
CDR3aa: CASRSWTNPNTEAFF

d_gene: TRBD2
j_gene: TRBJ2-7
len: 14
abundance: .
v_gene: TRBV27
CDR3nt: TGTGCCAGCAGTTTTCTAGCGGGGGACTACGAGCAGTACTTC
CDR3aa: CASSFLAGDYEQYF

d_gene: .
j_gene: TRBJ1-4
len: 12
abundance: .
v_gene: TRBV28
CDR3nt: TGTGCCAGCATGGCAGGGTATGAAAAACTGTTTTTT
CDR3aa: CASMAGYEKLFF

d_gene: TRBD1
j_gene: TRBJ2-7
len: 14
abundance: .
v_gene: TRBV6-5
CDR3nt: TGTGCCAGCAGGGATGGGACAGGGGCCTACGAGCAGTACTTC
CDR3aa: CASRDGTGAYEQYF

d_gene: TRBD1
j_gene: TRBJ2-7
len: 15
abundance: .
v_gene: TRBV9
CDR3nt: TGTGCCAGCAGCGTAGGAGGAGAGACAGGGTACGAGCAGTACTTC
CDR3aa: CASSVGGETGYEQYF

d_gene: TRBD2
j_gene: TRBJ2-7
len: 15
abundance: once
v_gene: TRBV25-1
CDR3nt: TGTGCCAGCAGTGCCCGGGGAGGGTTTGGCTACGAGCAGTACTTC
CDR3aa: CASSARGGFGYEQYF

d_gene: TRBD2
j_gene: TRBJ2-2
len: 16
abundance: .
v_gene: TRBV7-2
CDR3nt: TGTGCCAGCAGCGCCTGGACTAGCGGGATGATCGGGGAGCTGTTTTTT
CDR3aa: CASSAWTSGMIGELFF

d_gene: .
j_gene: TRBJ1-1
len: 15
abundance: .
v_gene: TRBV19
CDR3nt: TGTGCCAGTAGTATAGTAACAGGCAAAAACACTGAAGCTTTCTTT
CDR3aa: CASSIVTGKNTEAFF

d_gene: .
j_gene: TRBJ2-7
len: 15
abundance: .
v_gene: TRBV5-1
CDR3nt: TGCGCCAGCAGCACCAGTAGGACAGATGCCTACGAGCAGTACTTC
CDR3aa: CASSTSRTDAYEQYF

d_gene: TRBD2
j_gene: TRBJ2-1
len: 15
abundance: .
v_gene: TRBV4-1
CDR3nt: TGCGCCAGCAGCCAAGAGCCTAGCGGGAGTTTGGAGCAGTTCTTC
CDR3aa: CASSQEPSGSLEQFF

d_gene: .
j_gene: TRBJ2-1
len: 12
abundance: many
v_gene: TRBV28
CDR3nt: TGTGCCAGCAGTTTTGCCTACAATGAGCAGTTCTTC
CDR3aa: CASSFAYNEQFF

d_gene: .
j_gene: TRBJ2-1
len: 14
abundance: .
v_gene: TRBV11-2
CDR3nt: TGTGCCAGCAATCCGGACCCGAACTACAATGAGCAGTTCTTC
CDR3aa: CASNPDPNYNEQFF

d_gene: .
j_gene: TRBJ2-7
len: 13
abundance: .
v_gene: TRBV19
CDR3nt: TGTGCCAGTAGTATGGGGTTGTCCTACGAGCAGTACTTC
CDR3aa: CASSMGLSYEQYF

d_gene: TRBD1
j_gene: TRBJ2-2
len: 16
abundance: .
v_gene: TRBV27
CDR3nt: TGTGCCAGCACTGAGGACAGGGGGGAAGGCACCGGGGAGCTGTTTTTT
CDR3aa: CASTEDRGEGTGELFF

d_gene: .
j_gene: TRBJ2-5
len: 13
abundance: .
v_gene: TRBV10-2
CDR3nt: TGCGCCAGCAGTGATTGGTCAGGAGAGACCCAGTACTTC
CDR3aa: CASSDWSGETQYF

d_gene: .
j_gene: TRBJ2-1
len: 14
abundance: once
v_gene: TRBV29-1
CDR3nt: TGCAGCGTTGATGAGCCCAATTTATACAATGAGCAGTTCTTC
CDR3aa: CSVDEPNLYNEQFF

d_gene: .
j_gene: TRBJ2-5
len: 14
abundance: .
v_gene: TRBV5-4
CDR3nt: TGTGCCAGCAGCTTGCGGGGCCTACAAGAGACCCAGTACTTC
CDR3aa: CASSLRGLQETQYF

d_gene: .
j_gene: TRBJ2-4
len: 13
abundance: .
v_gene: TRBV10-3
CDR3nt: TGTGCCATCAGTGAGTCGTGGCTAAACATTCAGTACTTC
CDR3aa: CAISESWLNIQYF

d_gene: .
j_gene: TRBJ2-3
len: 13
abundance: .
v_gene: TRBV27
CDR3nt: TGTGCCAGCAGTAGGGGGGGTGCAGATACGCAGTATTTT
CDR3aa: CASSRGGADTQYF

d_gene: .
j_gene: TRBJ2-7
len: 12
abundance: .
v_gene: TRBV2
CDR3nt: TGTGCCACCGGGACAAGTACCTACGAGCAGTACTTC
CDR3aa: CATGTSTYEQYF

d_gene: TRBD2
j_gene: TRBJ2-5
len: 18
abundance: .
v_gene: TRBV9
CDR3nt: TGTGCCAGCAGCGTAGGGGTGCTTGGGGGGAGGGCCGGAGAGACCCAGTACTTC
CDR3aa: CASSVGVLGGRAGETQYF

d_gene: .
j_gene: TRBJ2-7
len: 13
abundance: .
v_gene: TRBV28
CDR3nt: TGTGCCAGCAGTTTAACACCCGCCTACGAGCAGTACTTC
CDR3aa: CASSLTPAYEQYF

d_gene: .
j_gene: TRBJ2-4
len: 15
abundance: .
v_gene: TRBV6-5
CDR3nt: TGTGCCAGCAGTGCGACAGTGATAGCCAAAAACATTCAGTACTTC
CDR3aa: CASSATVIAKNIQYF

d_gene: .
j_gene: TRBJ2-3
len: 15
abundance: .
v_gene: TRBV7-8
CDR3nt: TGTGCCAGCAGCTTCGGGGATAGTGGCGCAGATACGCAGTATTTT
CDR3aa: CASSFGDSGADTQYF

d_gene: .
j_gene: TRBJ2-7
len: 14
abundance: .
v_gene: TRBV15
CDR3nt: TGTGCCACCAGCACGGCAAGGGACCCTCACGAGCAGTACTTC
CDR3aa: CATSTARDPHEQYF

d_gene: TRBD1
j_gene: TRBJ1-1
len: 14
abundance: .
v_gene: TRBV9
CDR3nt: TGTGCCAGCAGGCCGGGACAGGGGAGCACTGAAGCTTTCTTT
CDR3aa: CASRPGQGSTEAFF

d_gene: TRBD2
j_gene: TRBJ2-4
len: 16
abundance: .
v_gene: TRBV18
CDR3nt: TGTGCCAGCTCACCAACTAGCGACTTAGCCAAAAACATTCAGTACTTC
CDR3aa: CASSPTSDLAKNIQYF

d_gene: .
j_gene: TRBJ2-1
len: 18
abundance: .
v_gene: TRBV28
CDR3nt: TGTGCCAGCAGTCGGCCCCTGAAGACACCCCAGGCCTACAATGAGCAGTTCTTC
CDR3aa: CASSRPLKTPQAYNEQFF

d_gene: TRBD1
j_gene: TRBJ2-1
len: 14
abundance: .
v_gene: TRBV29-1
CDR3nt: TGCAGCGTGGATGGACAGGGTAGCTACAATGAGCAGTTCTTC
CDR3aa: CSVDGQGSYNEQFF

d_gene: .
j_gene: TRBJ2-5
len: 14
abundance: once
v_gene: TRBV29-1
CDR3nt: TGCAGCGTTGTTACCTACCCTAAACAAGAGACCCAGTACTTC
CDR3aa: CSVVTYPKQETQYF

d_gene: .
j_gene: TRBJ1-5
len: 14
abundance: .
v_gene: TRBV28
CDR3nt: TGTGCCAGCAGTTTCCGACAGTTTAATCAGCCCCAGCATTTT
CDR3aa: CASSFRQFNQPQHF

d_gene: .
j_gene: TRBJ2-7
len: 14
abundance: .
v_gene: TRBV29-1
CDR3nt: TGCAGCGTTGTGGCCCACTCCACTCCCTACGAGCAGTACTTC
CDR3aa: CSVVAHSTPYEQYF

d_gene: TRBD1
j_gene: TRBJ2-7
len: 15
abundance: .
v_gene: TRBV4-1
CDR3nt: TGCGCCAGCAGCCCATCCGGGACAGGGGCCTACGAGCAGTACTTC
CDR3aa: CASSPSGTGAYEQYF